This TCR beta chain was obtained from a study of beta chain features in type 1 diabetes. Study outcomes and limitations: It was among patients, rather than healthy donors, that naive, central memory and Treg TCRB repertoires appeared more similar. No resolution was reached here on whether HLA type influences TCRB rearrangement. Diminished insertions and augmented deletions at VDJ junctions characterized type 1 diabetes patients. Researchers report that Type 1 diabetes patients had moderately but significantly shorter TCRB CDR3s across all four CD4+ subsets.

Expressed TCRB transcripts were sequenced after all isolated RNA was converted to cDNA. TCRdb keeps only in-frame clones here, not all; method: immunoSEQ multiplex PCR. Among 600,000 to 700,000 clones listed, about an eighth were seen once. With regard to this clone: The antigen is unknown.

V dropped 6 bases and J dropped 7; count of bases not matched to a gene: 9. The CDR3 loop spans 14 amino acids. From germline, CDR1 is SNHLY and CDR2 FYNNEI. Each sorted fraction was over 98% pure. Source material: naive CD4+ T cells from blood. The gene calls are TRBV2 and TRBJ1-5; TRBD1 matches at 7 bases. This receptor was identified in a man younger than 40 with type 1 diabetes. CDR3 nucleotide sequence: TGTGCCAGCAGCGCCGACAGGGTACGGCAGCCCCAGCATTTT. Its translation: CASSADRVRQPQHF.